This is a list of T cell receptor beta chains from one sample in a study of CD8 T cells in ankylosing spondylitis. TCRdb reanalysed the 5' RACE reads using MiXCR and keeps one entry per CDR3 protein. The sample consists of about 160,000 distinct CDR3 sequences, around 19% of them appearing once. What was sequenced was blood, either unsorted or a sorted T cell fraction (not recorded which). The origin of the receptors is a male donor with ankylosing spondylitis or in good health (not recorded which). CDR3s include the opening cysteine and the closing phenylalanine or tryptophan. The D gene is left open where the match is weak. Size tells how often a clone was seen (once, few, many) or the class of an expanded clone, and some rows leave it out.

V gene: TRBV20-1
clone size: .
D gene: TRBD1
J gene: TRBJ1-2
CDR3 DNA: TGCAGTGCGAGTCCGGGACAGGGGGCCAGCTATGGCTACACCTTC
CDR3 protein: CSASPGQGASYGYTF

V gene: TRBV2
clone size: many
D gene: TRBD1
J gene: TRBJ1-5
CDR3 DNA: TGTGCCAGCAGTGCGGGCGACAGGGGGCAGCCCCAGCATTTT
CDR3 protein: CASSAGDRGQPQHF

V gene: TRBV24-1
clone size: .
D gene: TRBD2
J gene: TRBJ2-3
CDR3 DNA: TGTGCCACCAGTGGCAGCGGGATTGAGCAGTATTTT
CDR3 protein: CATSGSGIEQYF

V gene: TRBV5-1
clone size: many
D gene: .
J gene: TRBJ2-3
CDR3 DNA: TGCGCCAGCAGCTTGAGTGACGGCACAGATACGCAGTATTTT
CDR3 protein: CASSLSDGTDTQYF

V gene: TRBV28
clone size: few
D gene: TRBD2
J gene: TRBJ2-7
CDR3 DNA: TGTGCCAGCAGTCTTATAGCGGGAACCTACGAGCAGTACTTC
CDR3 protein: CASSLIAGTYEQYF

V gene: TRBV5-1
clone size: many
D gene: TRBD1
J gene: TRBJ1-4
CDR3 DNA: TGCGCCAGCAGCTTGGCCCTGGGGACAGGGGATGAAAAACTGTTTTTT
CDR3 protein: CASSLALGTGDEKLFF

V gene: TRBV30
clone size: few
D gene: .
J gene: TRBJ1-2
CDR3 DNA: TGTGCCTGGAGTGTACAGGTGACCTCGAGTGGCTACACCTTC
CDR3 protein: CAWSVQVTSSGYTF

V gene: TRBV5-1
clone size: .
D gene: TRBD1
J gene: TRBJ2-2
CDR3 DNA: TGCGCCAGCAGCGACCAGGGGGCCGGGGAGCTGTTTTTT
CDR3 protein: CASSDQGAGELFF

V gene: TRBV4-1
clone size: .
D gene: .
J gene: TRBJ1-4
CDR3 DNA: TGCGCCAGCAGCCAAGTTCTGGCGCTCACCGGAGAACTGTTTTTT
CDR3 protein: CASSQVLALTGELFF

V gene: TRBV5-1
clone size: many
D gene: .
J gene: TRBJ1-1
CDR3 DNA: TGCGCCAGCAGCTCTAACAGCCCTCAAGCTTTCTTT
CDR3 protein: CASSSNSPQAFF

V gene: TRBV7-2
clone size: .
D gene: .
J gene: TRBJ2-1
CDR3 DNA: TGTGCCAGCGGACACCGGGGCAGAAGTTACACTGAGCAGTTCTTC
CDR3 protein: CASGHRGRSYTEQFF

V gene: TRBV7-2
clone size: few
D gene: .
J gene: TRBJ1-1
CDR3 DNA: TGTGCCAGCAGCTTTATTCGGGCCTTGAACACTGAAGCTTTCTTT
CDR3 protein: CASSFIRALNTEAFF

V gene: TRBV4-1
clone size: many
D gene: .
J gene: TRBJ2-1
CDR3 DNA: TGCGCCAGCAGCCAGATGGTAGCGGAGACCTTCAATGAGCAGTTCTTC
CDR3 protein: CASSQMVAETFNEQFF

V gene: TRBV7-2
clone size: few
D gene: TRBD1
J gene: TRBJ2-1
CDR3 DNA: TGTGCCAGCAGGAGGGACAGGAGCATCTACAATGAGCAGTTCTTC
CDR3 protein: CASRRDRSIYNEQFF

V gene: TRBV5-1
clone size: many
D gene: TRBD1
J gene: TRBJ1-2
CDR3 DNA: TGCGCCAGCAGCTTGAACAGGGGAGCCTATGGCTACACCTTC
CDR3 protein: CASSLNRGAYGYTF